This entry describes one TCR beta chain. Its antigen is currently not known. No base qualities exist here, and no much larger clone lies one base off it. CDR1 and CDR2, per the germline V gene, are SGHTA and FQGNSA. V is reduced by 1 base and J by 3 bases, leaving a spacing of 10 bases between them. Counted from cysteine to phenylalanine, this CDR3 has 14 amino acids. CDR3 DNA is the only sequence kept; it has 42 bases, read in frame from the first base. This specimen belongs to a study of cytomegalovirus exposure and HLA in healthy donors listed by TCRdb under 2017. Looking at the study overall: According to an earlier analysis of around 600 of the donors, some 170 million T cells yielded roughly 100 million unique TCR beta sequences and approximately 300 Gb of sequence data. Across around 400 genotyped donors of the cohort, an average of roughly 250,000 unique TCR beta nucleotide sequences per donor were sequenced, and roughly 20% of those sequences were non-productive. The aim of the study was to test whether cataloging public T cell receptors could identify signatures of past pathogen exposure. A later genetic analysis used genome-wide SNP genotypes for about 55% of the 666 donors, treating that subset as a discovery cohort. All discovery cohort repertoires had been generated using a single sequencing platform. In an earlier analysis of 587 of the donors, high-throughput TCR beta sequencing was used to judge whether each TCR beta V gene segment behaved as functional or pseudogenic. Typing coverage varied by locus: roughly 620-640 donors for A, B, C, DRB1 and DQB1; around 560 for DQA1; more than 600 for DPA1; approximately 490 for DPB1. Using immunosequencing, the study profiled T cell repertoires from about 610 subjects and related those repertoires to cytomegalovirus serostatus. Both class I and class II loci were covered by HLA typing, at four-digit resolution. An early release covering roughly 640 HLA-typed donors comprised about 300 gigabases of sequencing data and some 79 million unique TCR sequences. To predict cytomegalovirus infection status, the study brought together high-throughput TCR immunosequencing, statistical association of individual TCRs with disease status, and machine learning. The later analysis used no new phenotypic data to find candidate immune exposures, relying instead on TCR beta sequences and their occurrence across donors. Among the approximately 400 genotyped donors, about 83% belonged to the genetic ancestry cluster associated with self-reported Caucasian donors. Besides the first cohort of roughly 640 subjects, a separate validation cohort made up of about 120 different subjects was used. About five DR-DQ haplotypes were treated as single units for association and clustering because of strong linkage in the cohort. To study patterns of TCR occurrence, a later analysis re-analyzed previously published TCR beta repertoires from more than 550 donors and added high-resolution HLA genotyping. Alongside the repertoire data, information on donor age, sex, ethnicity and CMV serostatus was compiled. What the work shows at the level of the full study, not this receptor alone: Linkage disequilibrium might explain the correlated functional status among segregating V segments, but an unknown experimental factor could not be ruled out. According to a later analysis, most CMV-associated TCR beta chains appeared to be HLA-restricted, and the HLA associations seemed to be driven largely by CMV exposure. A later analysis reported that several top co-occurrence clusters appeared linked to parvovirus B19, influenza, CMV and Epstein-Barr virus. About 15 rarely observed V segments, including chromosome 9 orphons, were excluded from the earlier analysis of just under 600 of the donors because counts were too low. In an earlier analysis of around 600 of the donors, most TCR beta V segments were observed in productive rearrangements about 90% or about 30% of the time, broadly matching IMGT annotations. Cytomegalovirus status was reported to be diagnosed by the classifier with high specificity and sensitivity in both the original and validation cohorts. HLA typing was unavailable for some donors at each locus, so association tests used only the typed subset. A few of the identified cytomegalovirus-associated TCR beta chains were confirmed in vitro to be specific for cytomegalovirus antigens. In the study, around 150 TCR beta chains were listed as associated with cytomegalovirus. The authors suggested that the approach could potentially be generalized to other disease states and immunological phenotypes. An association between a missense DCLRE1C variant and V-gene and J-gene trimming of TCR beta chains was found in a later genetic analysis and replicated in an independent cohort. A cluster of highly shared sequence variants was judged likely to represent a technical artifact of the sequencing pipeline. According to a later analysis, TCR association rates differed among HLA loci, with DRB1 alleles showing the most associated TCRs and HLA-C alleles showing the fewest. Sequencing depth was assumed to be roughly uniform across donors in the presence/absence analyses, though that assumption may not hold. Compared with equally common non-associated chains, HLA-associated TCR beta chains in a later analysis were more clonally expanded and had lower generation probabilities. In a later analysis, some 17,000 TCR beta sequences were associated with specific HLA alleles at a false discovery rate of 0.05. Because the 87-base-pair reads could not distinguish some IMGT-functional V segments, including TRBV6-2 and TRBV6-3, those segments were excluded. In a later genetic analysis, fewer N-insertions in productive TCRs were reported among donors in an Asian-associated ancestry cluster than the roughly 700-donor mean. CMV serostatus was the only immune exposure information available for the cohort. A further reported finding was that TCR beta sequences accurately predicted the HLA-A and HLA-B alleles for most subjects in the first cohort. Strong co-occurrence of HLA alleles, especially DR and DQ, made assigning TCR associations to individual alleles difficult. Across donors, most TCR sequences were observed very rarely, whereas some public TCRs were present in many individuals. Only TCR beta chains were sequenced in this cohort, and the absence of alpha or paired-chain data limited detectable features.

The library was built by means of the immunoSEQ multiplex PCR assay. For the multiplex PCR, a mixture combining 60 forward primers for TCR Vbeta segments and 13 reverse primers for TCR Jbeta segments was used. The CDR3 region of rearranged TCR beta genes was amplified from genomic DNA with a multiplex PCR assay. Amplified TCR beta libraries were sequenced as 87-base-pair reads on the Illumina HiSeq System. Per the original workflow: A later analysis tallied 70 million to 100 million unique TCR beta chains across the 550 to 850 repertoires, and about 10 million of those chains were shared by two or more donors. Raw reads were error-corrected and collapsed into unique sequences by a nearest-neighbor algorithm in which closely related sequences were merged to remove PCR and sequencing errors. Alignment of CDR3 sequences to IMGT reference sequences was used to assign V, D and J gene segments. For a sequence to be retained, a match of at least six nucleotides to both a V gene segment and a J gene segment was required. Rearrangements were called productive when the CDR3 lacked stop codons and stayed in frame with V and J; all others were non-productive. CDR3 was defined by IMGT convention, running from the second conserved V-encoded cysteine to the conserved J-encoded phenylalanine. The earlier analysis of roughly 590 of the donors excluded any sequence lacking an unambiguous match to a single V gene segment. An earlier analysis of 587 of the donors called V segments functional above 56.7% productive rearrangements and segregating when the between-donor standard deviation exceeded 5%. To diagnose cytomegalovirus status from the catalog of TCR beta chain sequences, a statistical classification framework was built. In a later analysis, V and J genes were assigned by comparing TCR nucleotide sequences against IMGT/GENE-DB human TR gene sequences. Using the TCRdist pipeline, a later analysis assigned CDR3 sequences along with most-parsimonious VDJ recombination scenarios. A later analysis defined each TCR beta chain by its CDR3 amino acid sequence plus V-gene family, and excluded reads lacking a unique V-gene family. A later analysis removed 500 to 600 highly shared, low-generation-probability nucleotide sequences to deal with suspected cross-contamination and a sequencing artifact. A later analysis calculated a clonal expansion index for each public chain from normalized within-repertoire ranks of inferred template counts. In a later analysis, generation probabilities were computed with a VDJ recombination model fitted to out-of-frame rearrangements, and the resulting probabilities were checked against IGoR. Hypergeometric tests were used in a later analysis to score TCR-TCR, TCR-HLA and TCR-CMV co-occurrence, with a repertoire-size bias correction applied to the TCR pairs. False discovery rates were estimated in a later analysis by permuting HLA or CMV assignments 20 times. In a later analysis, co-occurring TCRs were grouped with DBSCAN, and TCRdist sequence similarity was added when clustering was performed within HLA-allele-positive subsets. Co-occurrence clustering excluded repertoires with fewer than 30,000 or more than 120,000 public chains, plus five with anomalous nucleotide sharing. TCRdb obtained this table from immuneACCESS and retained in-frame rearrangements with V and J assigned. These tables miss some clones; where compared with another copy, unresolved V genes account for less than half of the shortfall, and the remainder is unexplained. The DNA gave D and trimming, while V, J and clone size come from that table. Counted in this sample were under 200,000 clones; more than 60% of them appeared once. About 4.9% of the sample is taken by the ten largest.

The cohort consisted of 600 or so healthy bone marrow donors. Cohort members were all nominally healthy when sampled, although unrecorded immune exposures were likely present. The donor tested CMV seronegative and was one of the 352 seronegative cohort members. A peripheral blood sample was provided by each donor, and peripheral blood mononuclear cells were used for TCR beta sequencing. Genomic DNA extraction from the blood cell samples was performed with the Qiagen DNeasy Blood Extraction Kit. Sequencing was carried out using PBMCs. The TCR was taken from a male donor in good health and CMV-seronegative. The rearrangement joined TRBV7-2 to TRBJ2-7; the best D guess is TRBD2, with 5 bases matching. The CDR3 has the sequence CASSLGTRRYEQYF. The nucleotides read TGTGCCAGCAGCTTAGGTACTAGGCGCTACGAGCAGTACTTC.